The rows below give T cell receptor beta chains drawn from one sample of a study of T cells in Graves' hyperthyroidism and ophthalmopathy. In TCRdb, the multiplex PCR reads were re-called with MiXCR into one record per CDR3 protein. This sample has some 800,000 distinct CDR3 sequences, with approximately 40% found just once. Sample: blood. These receptors originate from a man aged 18 to 29 with Graves' hyperthyroidism. Both conserved end residues are part of each CDR3. The order of the fields is D gene, clone size, J gene, V gene, CDR3 protein, CDR3 DNA. The D gene is left open where the match is weak. Clone size appears in some rows only: once, few, many, or a class for an expanded clone.

>TRBD1|NA|TRBJ2-5|TRBV2
CASEDRRETQYF
TGTGCCAGTGAGGACAGGCGAGAGACCCAGTACTTC
>TRBD1|NA|TRBJ1-1|TRBV29-1
CSVERPGTGEGQGESEAFF
TGCAGCGTTGAACGCCCTGGGACGGGTGAGGGACAGGGGGAGTCTGAAGCTTTCTTT
>TRBD1|few|TRBJ1-2|TRBV7-9
CASSSSGTGRNGYTF
TGTGCCAGCAGCTCCTCTGGGACAGGGAGAAATGGCTACACCTTC
>NA|NA|TRBJ1-1|TRBV29-1
CSVLRRAGTNTEAFF
TGCAGCGTCCTACGGCGGGCAGGCACTAACACTGAAGCTTTCTTT
>NA|few|TRBJ2-7|TRBV7-2
CASSLVWQGEEQYF
TGTGCCAGCAGCTTAGTGTGGCAGGGAGAAGAGCAGTACTTC
>TRBD1|many|TRBJ2-7|TRBV12-3/TRBV12-4
CASSSTGLGYEQYF
TGTGCCAGCAGTTCGACAGGGTTAGGGTACGAGCAGTACTTC
>NA|NA|TRBJ1-1|TRBV6-6
CASSYSYLPEAFF
TGTGCCAGCAGTTACAGCTACCTGCCTGAAGCTTTCTTT
>NA|NA|TRBJ2-7|TRBV5-1
CASSLAHPAYERYF
TGTGCCAGCAGCTTAGCCCACCCAGCCTACGAGCGGTACTTC
>NA|NA|TRBJ1-2|TRBV4-2
CASSQETGRGDTF
TGTGCCAGCAGCCAAGAAACGGGGCGGGGGGACACCTTC
>NA|NA|TRBJ1-1|TRBV9
CASRTLGPITEAFF
TGTGCCAGCAGGACCCTGGGGCCGATCACTGAAGCTTTCTTT
>NA|many|TRBJ1-1|TRBV29-1
CSVEEGTGSEAFF
TGCAGCGTTGAAGAAGGAACGGGGTCTGAAGCTTTCTTT
>TRBD1|NA|TRBJ2-5|TRBV29-1
CSVPGQGREETQYF
TGCAGCGTACCGGGACAGGGGAGGGAAGAGACCCAGTACTTC
>NA|NA|TRBJ2-7|TRBV9
CASSSTGGPPGEQYF
TGTGCCAGCTCCTCAACCGGGGGACCTCCGGGGGAGCAGTACTTC
>NA|many|TRBJ1-2|TRBV7-9
CASSLGDRRYTF
TGTGCCAGCAGCTTAGGTGACAGGCGCTACACCTTC
>NA|NA|TRBJ2-7|TRBV20-1
CSALGLLGGASYEQYF
TGCAGTGCCCTAGGGCTCTTGGGGGGCGCGTCCTACGAGCAGTACTTC
>TRBD1|once|TRBJ1-2|TRBV7-2
CAIGPGTGGHGNYGYTF
TGTGCCATTGGACCCGGGACAGGGGGCCATGGTAACTATGGCTACACCTTC